Described below is a single T cell receptor (beta chain) sequence and its context. These data originate in a study of technical replicates of blood from a handful of donors. The germline CDR1 and CDR2 sequences are SEHNR and FQNEAQ (reference sequence). The V segment lost 3 bases and the J segment 1 base; nucleotides outside the gene matches: 5. CDR3 length: 15 residues. Some clones are missing from TCRdb's copy, which holds only in-frame ones; the method was immunoSEQ multiplex PCR. Among about 16,000 clones, about 87% were seen once, and the ten largest hold around an eighth. The rearrangement joins TRBV7-9 to TRBJ1-1; 7 bases are shared with TRBD1. The sequencing sample was made of PBMCs. This receptor was identified in a human donor in good health. For the CDR3, the DNA is TGTGCCAGCAGCTTGCCAGGGGGTGCGAACACTGAAGCTTTCTTT. This gives the protein CASSLPGGANTEAFF.